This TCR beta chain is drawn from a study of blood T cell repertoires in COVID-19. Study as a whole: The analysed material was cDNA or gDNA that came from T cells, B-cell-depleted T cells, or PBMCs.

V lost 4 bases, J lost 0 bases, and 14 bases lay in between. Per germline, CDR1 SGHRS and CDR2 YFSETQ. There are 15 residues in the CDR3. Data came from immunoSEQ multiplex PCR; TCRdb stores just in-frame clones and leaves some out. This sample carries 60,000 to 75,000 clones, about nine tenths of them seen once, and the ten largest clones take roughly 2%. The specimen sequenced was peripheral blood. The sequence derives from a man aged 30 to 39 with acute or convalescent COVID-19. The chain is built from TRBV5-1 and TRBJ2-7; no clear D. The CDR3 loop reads CASSPAPTGSYEQYV. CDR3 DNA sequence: TGCGCCAGCAGCCCGGCCCCTACGGGCTCCTACGAGCAGTACGTC.